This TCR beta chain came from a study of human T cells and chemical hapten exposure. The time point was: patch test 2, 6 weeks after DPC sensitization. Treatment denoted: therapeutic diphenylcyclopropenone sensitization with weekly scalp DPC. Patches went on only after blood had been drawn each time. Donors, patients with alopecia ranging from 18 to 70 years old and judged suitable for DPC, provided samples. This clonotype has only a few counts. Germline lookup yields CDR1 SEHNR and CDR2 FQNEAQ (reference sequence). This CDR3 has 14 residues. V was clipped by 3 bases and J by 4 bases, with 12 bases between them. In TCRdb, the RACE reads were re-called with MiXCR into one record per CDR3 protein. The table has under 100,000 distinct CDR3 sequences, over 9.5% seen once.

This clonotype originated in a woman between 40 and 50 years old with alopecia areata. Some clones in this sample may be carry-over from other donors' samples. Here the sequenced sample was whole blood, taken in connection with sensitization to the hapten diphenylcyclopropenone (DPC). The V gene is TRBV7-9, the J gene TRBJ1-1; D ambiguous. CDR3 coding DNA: TGTGCCAGCAGCTTTAAGACAACGGGCACTGAAGCTTTCTTT. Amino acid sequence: CASSFKTTGTEAFF.